The 6 T cell receptor beta chains below come from one sample, sequenced in a study of shared clonotypes between healthy human individuals (dated by TCRdb to about 2020). Library creation used the immunoSEQ multiplex PCR assay. TCRdb provides this immuneACCESS table in a form limited to in-frame rearrangements. Some clones are lacking; in checked studies, under half of them reflect an unresolved V gene, and why the rest are absent is not known. This sample has approximately 500,000 clones in its table, and 90% to 97% of those were observed once. Roughly 0.06% of the sample lies in the top ten. The sample taken for sequencing was naive CD4+ T cells sorted from blood. The label giving this sample's cell subset or site can be read as: CD45RA+ positively selected. These receptors were obtained from a woman aged 25 to 39 in good health.

The CDR3, as DNA: TGTGCCAGCAGGGAAGGGGGGACAAAGTATAGCAATCAGCCCCAGCATTTT. It yields the protein CASREGGTKYSNQPQHF. The chain uses TRBV28 and TRBJ1-5; D might be TRBD1 (6 bases). CDR3 length equals 17 residues. In germline, CDR1 is MDHEN, CDR2 SYDVKM. Trimming stripped 6 bases from V and 0 bases from J, with 18 bases between.

This clone was recorded only once. The chain employs TRBV19 and TRBJ1-2; D ambiguous. CDR1 and CDR2 (germline): LNHDA, SQIVND (reference sequence). There are 12 residues in the CDR3. Deletions cut 3 bases from V and 8 bases from J, with 10 bases between. The CDR3 DNA reads TGTGCCAGTAGTATTTTTGGGAACGGCTACACCTTC. This encodes CASSIFGNGYTF.

The chain employs TRBV5-8 and TRBJ1-1; D is perhaps TRBD1 (5 bases). The germline CDR1 and CDR2 sequences are SGHTS and YDEGEE. The CDR3 runs to 12 residues. The ends were cut back, 1 base at V and 10 bases at J, with 11 bases in the middle. For the CDR3, the DNA is TGTGCCAGCAGCTTGTCAGGGTCCTTAGCTTTCTTT. This sequence encodes CASSLSGSLAFF.

V usage is TRBV7-2 and J usage is TRBJ1-5; no reliable D call. From germline, CDR1 is SGHTA and CDR2 FQGNSA. This CDR3 comprises 12 residues. V gave up 1 base and J gave up 6 bases, with 4 bases separating them. The CDR3 protein is CASSLEGQPQHF. The CDR3 nucleotides read TGTGCCAGCAGCTTAGAGGGTCAGCCCCAGCATTTT.

Comment on this clone: A read error may account for a junction end that differs from germline. The rearrangement uses TRBV6-1 and TRBJ2-7; 14 bases map to TRBD2. The V gene's germline CDR1 is MNHNS and CDR2 SASEGT. The CDR3 extends over 16 amino acids. The CDR3 region has the DNA TGTGCCAGCAGTGAAGGCAGTGGACTAGCGGGAGGACGTGTTCGCTTC. Translation gives CASSEGSGLAGGRVRF.

This rearrangement joins TRBV5-1 to TRBJ2-5, with unresolved D. V was cut by 1 base and J by 5 bases, with 18 bases left in between. Germline V gene data show CDR1 as SGHRS and CDR2 as YFSETQ. This CDR3 is 16 amino acids long. CDR3 in DNA: TGCGCCAGCAGCTTGAGATGGCCACCTCTTGGGGAGACCCAGTACTTC. It encodes CASSLRWPPLGETQYF.